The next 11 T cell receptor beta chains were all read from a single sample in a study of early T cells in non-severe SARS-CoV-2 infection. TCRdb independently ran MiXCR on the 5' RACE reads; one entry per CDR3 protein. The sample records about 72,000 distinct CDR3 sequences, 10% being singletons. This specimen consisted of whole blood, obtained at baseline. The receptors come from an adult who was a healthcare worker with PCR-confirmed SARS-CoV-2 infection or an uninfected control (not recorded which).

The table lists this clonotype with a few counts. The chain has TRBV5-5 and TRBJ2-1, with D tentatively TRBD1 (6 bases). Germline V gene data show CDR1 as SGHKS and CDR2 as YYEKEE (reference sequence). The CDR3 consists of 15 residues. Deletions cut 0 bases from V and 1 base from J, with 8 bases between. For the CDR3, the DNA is TGTGCCAGCAGCTTGGAGGGGGATTCCTACAATGAGCAGTTCTTC. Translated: CASSLEGDSYNEQFF.

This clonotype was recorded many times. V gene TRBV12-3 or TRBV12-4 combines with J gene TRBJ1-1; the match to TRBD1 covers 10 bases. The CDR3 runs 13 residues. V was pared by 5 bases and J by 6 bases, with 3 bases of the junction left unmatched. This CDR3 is CASSPGQGAEAFF. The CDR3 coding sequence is TGTGCCAGCAGTCCAGGACAGGGGGCTGAAGCTTTCTTT.

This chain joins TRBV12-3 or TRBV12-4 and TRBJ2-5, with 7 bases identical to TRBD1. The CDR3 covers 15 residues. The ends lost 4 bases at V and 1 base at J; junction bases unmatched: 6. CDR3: CASSSQQGSQETQYF. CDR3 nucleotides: TGTGCCAGCAGTTCCCAACAGGGGTCCCAAGAGACCCAGTACTTC.

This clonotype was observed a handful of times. DNA for the CDR3: TGTGCCAGCAGTGAAGAATACAGGGACTATGGCTACACCTTC. Encoded protein: CASSEEYRDYGYTF. The J gene is TRBJ1-2, the V gene TRBV6-1, with D perhaps matching TRBD1 (6 bases). Germline lookup yields CDR1 MNHNS and CDR2 SASEGT. The V end lost 1 base, the J end lost 3 bases, and 9 bases lay between the germline ends. This CDR3 has 14 amino acids.

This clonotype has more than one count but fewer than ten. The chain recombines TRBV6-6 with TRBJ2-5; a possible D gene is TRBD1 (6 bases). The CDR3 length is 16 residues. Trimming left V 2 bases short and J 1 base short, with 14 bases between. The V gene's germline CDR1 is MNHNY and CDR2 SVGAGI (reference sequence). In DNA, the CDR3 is TGTGCCAGCAGTTACGCTGGCACAGGGATCCAAGAGACCCAGTACTTC. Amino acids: CASSYAGTGIQETQYF.

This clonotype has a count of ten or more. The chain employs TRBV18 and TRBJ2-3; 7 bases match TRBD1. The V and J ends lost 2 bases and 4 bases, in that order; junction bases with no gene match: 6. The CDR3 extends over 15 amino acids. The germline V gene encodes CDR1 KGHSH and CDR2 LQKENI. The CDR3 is CASSPGTVPADTQYF. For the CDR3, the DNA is TGTGCCAGCTCACCAGGGACAGTTCCGGCAGATACGCAGTATTTT.

The CDR3 DNA reads as TGTGCCAGCAGCTTTGGTGGGCCGGGGGACCTCCACTTT. Protein product: CASSFGGPGDLHF. The chain couples TRBV7-6 to TRBJ1-6; TRBD1 might be the D (5 bases). Germline CDR1 reads SGHVS; CDR2 reads FNYEAQ. The V end lost 3 bases, the J end lost 15 bases, and 15 bases lay between the germline ends. This CDR3 spans 13 amino acids.

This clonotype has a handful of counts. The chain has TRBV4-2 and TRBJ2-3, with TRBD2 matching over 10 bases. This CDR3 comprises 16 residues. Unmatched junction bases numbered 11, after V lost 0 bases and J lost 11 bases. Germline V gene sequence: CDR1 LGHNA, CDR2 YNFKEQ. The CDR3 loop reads CASSQDWVASGGEQYF. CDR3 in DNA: TGTGCCAGCAGCCAAGATTGGGTGGCTAGCGGGGGAGAGCAGTATTTT.

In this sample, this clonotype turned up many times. The CDR3 region is CASSHRDNEQFF. CDR3 sequence (DNA): TGTGCCAGCAGCCACAGAGACAATGAGCAGTTCTTC. V is TRBV11-2 and J is TRBJ2-1; D is ambiguous. The CDR3 is 12 residues long. CDR1 is SGHAT, CDR2 FQNNGV, per germline. V was cut by 5 bases and J by 5 bases, with 7 bases left in between.

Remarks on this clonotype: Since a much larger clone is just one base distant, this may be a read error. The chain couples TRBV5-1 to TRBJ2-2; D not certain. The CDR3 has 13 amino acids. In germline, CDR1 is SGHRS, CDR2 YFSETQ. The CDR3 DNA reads TGCGTCAGCAGTACAGAGAACACCGGGGAGCTGTTTTTT. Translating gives CVSSTENTGELFF. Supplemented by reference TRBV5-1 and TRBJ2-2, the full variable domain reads KAGVTQTPRYLIKTRGQQVTLSCSPISGHRSVSWYQQTPGQGLQFLFEYFSETQRNKGNFPGRFSGRQFSNSRSEMNVSTLELGDSALYLCVSSTENTGELFFGEGSRLTVL.

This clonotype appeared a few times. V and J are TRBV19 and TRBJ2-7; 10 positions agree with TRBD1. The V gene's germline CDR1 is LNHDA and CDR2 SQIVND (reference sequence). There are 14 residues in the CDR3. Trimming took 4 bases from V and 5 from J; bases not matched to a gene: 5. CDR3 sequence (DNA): TGTGCCAGTAGTACCGACAGGGGGCTAAACGAGCAGTACTTC. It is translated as CASSTDRGLNEQYF.